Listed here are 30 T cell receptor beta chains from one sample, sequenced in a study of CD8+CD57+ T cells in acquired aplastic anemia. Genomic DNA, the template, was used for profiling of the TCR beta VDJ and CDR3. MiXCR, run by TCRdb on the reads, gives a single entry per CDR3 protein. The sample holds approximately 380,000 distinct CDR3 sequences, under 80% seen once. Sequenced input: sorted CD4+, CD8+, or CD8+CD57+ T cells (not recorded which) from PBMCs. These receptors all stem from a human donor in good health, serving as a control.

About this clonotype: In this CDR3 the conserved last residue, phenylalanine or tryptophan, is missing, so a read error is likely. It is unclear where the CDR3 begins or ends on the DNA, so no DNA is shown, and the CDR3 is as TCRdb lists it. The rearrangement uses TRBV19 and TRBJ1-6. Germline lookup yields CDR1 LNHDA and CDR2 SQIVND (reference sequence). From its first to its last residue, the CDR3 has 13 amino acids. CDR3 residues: CASSIGGHSPLPQ.

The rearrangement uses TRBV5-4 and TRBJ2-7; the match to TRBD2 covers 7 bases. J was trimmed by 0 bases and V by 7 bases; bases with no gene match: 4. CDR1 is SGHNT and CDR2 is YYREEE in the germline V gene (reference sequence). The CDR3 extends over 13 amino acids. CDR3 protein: CASGRGTSYEQYF. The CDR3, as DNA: TGTGCCAGCGGGAGGGGCACCTCCTACGAGCAGTACTTC.

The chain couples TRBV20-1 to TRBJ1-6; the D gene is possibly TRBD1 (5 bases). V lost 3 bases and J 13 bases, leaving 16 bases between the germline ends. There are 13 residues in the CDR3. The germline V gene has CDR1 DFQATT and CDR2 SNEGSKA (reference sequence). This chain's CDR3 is CSASRGGGQPLHF. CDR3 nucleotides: TGCAGTGCTAGCCGGGGGGGAGGGCAGCCCCTCCACTTT.

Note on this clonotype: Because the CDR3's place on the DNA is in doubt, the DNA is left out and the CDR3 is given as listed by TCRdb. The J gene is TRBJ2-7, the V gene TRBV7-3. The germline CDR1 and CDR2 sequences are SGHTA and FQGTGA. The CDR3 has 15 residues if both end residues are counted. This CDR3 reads CATSHQTYEQYFRYF.

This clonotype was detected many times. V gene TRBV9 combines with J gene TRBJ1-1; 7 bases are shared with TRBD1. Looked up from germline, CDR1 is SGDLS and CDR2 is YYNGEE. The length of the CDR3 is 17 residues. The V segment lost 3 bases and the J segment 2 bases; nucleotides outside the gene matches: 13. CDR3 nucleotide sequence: TGTGCCAGCAGCGCAATAGGCAACAGGGGAACTAACACTGAAGCTTTCTTT. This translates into CASSAIGNRGTNTEAFF.

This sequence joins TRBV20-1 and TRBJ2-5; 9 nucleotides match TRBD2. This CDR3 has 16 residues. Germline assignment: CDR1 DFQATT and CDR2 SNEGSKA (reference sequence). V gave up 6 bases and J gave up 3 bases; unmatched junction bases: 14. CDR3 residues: CSAEPASGTYEETQYF. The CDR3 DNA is TGCAGTGCAGAGCCGGCTAGCGGGACATACGAAGAGACCCAGTACTTC.

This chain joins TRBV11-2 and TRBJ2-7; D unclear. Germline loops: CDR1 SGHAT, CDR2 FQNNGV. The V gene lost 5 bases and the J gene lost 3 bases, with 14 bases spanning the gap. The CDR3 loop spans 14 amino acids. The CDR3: CASSIRTAYYEQYF. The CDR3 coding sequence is TGTGCCAGCAGCATAAGGACCGCCTACTACGAGCAGTACTTC.

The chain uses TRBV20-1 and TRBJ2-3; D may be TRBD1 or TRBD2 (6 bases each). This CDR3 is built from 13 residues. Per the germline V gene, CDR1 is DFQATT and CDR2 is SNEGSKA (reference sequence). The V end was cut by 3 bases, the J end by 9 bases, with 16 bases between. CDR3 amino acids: CSASREWDTTQYF. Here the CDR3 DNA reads TGCAGTGCTAGCCGGGAGTGGGACACCACGCAGTATTTT.

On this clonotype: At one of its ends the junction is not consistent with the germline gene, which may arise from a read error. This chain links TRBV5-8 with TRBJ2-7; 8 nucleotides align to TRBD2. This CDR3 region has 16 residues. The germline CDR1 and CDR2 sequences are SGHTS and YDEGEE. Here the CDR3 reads CAISRGGEGITYEQYF. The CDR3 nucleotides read TGTGCCATCAGCCGGGGGGGGGAGGGAATAACCTACGAGCAGTACTTC. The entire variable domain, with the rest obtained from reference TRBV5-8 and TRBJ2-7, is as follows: EAGVTQSPTHLIKTRGQQATLRCSPISGHTSVYWYQQALGLGLQFLLWYDEGEERNRGNFPPRFSGRQFPNYSSELNVNALELEDSALYLCAISRGGEGITYEQYFGPGTRLTVT.

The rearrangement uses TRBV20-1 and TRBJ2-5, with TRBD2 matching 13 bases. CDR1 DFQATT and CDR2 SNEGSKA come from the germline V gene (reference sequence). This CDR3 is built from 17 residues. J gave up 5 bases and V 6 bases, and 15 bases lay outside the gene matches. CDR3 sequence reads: CSAEEGTSGTLRETQYF. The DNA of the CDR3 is TGCAGTGCGGAGGAAGGGACTAGCGGGACACTTCGCGAGACCCAGTACTTC.

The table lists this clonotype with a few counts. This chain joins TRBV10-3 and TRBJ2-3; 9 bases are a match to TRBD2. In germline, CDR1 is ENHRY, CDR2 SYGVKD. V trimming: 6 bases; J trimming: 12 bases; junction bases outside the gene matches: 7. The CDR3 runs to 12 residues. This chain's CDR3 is CAISEASGKQYF. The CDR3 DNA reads TGTGCCATCAGCGAGGCTAGCGGGAAACAGTATTTT.

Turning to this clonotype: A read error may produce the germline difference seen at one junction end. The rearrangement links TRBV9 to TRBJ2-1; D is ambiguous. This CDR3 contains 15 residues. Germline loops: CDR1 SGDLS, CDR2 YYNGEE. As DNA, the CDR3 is TGTGCCAGCAGCCAAGGGTTACAGACCTACAATGGGCAGTTCTTC. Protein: CASSQGLQTYNGQFF.

CDR3: CASSQPPLDHEQYF. CDR3 coding DNA: TGCGCCAGCAGCCAACCTCCCCTGGACCACGAGCAGTACTTC. V usage is TRBV4-1 and J usage is TRBJ2-7; D not resolved. V lost 2 bases, J lost 5 bases, and 13 bases lay in between. Germline V gene data show CDR1 as MGHRA and CDR2 as YSYEKL. This CDR3 has 14 amino acids.

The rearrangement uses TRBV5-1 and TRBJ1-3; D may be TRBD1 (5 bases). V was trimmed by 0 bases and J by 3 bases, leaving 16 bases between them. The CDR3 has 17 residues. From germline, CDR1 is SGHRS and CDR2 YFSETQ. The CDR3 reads CASSLASGGEYGNTIYF. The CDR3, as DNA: TGCGCCAGCAGCTTGGCAAGCGGGGGGGAGTATGGAAACACCATATATTTT.

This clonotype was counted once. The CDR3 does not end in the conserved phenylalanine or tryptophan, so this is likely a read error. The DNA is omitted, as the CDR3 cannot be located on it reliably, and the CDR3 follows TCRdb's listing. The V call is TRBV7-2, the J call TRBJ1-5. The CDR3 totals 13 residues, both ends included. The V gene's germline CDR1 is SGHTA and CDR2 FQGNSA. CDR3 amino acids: CASSLKGGGGSTD.

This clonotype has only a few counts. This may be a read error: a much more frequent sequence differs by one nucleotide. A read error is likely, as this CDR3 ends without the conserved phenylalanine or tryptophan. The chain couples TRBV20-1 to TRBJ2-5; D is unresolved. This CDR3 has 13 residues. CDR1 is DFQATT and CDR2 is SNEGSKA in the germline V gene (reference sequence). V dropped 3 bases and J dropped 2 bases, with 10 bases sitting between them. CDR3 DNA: TGCAGTGCTAGTGATTTCAGACAAGAGACCCAGTACCTC. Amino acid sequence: CSASDFRQETQYL.

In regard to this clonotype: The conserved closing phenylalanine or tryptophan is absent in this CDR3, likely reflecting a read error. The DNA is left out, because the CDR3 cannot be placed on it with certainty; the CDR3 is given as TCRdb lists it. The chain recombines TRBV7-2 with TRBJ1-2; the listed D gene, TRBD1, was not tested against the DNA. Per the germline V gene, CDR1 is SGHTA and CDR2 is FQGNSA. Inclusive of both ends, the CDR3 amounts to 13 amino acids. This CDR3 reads CASSLGTGDSSYN.

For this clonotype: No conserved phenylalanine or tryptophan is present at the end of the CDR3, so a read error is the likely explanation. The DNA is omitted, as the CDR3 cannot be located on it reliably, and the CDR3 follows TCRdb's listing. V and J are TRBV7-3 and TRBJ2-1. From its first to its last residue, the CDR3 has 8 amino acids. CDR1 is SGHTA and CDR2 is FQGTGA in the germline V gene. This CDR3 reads CASSLSGG.

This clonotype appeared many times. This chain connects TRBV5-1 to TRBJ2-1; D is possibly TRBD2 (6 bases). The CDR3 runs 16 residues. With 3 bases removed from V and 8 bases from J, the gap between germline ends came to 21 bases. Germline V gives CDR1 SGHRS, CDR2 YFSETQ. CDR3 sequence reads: CASSSEPGLLGDEQFF. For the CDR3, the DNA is TGCGCCAGCAGCTCGGAACCGGGACTCCTTGGGGATGAGCAGTTCTTC.

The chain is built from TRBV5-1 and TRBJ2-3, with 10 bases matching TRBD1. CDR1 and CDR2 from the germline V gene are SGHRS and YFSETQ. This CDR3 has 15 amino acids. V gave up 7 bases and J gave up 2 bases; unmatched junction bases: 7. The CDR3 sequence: CASFGQGGPTDTQYF. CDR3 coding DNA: TGCGCCAGCTTCGGACAGGGGGGGCCCACAGATACGCAGTATTTT.

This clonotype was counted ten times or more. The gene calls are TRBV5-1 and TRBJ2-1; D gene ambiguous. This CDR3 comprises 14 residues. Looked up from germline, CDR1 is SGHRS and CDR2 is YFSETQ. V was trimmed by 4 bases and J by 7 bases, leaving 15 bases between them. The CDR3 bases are TGCGCCAGCAGCATAACTCTAGGTGGAAATGAGCAGTTCTTC. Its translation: CASSITLGGNEQFF.

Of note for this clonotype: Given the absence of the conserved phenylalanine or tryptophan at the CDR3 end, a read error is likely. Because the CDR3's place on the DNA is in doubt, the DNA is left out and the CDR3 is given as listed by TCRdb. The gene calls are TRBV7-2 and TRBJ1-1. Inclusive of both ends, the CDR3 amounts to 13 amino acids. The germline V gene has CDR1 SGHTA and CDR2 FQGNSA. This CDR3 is CASSLGGRLEAET.

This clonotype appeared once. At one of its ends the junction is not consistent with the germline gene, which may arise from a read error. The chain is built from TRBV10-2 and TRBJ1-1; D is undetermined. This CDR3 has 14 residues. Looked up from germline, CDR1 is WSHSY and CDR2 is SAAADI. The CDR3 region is CASIVEVGNSEATF. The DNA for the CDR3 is TGCGCCAGCATTGTCGAAGTTGGGAACTCTGAAGCTACCTTT.

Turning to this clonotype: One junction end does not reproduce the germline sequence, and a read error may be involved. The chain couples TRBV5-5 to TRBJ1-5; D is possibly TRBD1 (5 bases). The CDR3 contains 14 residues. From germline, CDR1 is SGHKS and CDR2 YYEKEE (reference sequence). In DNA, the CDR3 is TGCGCCAGCAGCTGGCCGGGAGGGGATCAGCCCCAGCATTTT. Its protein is CASSWPGGDQPQHF.

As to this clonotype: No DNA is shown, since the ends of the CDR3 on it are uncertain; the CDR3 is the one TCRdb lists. Here the CDR3 reads CASSVWAAGSTDKYF. The V and J genes are TRBV9 and TRBJ2-7; the table's D call of TRBD1 was not tested on the DNA. The germline CDR1 and CDR2 sequences are SGDLS and YYNGEE. From its first to its last residue, the CDR3 has 15 amino acids.

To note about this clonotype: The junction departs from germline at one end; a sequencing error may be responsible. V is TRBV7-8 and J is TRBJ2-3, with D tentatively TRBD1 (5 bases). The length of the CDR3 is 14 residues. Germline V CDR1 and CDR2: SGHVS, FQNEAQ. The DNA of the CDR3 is TGTGCCAGCAGCCACCGTGGGCAGGGCAATTCACCCCTCTTT. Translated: CASSHRGQGNSPLF.

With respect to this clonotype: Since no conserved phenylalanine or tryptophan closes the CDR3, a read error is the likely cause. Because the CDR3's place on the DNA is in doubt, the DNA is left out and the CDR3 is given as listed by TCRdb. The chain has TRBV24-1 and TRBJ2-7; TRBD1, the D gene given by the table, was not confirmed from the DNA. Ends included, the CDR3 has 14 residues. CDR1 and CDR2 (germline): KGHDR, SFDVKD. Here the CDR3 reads CATSDGTRAAPAYL.

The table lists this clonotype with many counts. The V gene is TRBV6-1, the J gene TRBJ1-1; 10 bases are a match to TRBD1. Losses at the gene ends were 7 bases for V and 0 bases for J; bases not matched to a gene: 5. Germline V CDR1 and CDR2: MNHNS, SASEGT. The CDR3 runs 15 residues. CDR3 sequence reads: CASKDRGTLNTEAFF. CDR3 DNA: TGTGCCAGCAAGGACAGGGGGACCTTGAACACTGAAGCTTTCTTT.

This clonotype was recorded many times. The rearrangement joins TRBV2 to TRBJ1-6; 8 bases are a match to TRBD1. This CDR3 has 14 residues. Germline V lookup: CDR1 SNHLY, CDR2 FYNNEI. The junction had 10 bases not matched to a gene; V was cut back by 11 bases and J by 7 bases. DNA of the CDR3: TGTGCCGGACAGGGATTAAATCGGAATTCACCCCTCCACTTT. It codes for CAGQGLNRNSPLHF.

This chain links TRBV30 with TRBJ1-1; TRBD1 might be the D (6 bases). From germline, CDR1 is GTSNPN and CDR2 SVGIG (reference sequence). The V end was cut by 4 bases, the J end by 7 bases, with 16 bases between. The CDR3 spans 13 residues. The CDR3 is CAWNVPQGSEAFF. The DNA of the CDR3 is TGTGCCTGGAATGTACCACAGGGTAGTGAAGCTTTCTTT.